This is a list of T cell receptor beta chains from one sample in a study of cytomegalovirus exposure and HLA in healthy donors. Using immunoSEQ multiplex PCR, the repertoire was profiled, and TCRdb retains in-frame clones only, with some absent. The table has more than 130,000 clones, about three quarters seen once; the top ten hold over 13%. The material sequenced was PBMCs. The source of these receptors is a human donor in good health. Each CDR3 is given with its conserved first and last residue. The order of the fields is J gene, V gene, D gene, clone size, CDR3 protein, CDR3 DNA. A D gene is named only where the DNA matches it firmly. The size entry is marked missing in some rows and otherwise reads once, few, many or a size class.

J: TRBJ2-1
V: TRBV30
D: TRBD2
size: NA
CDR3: CAWKKPLAGYEQFF
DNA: TGTGCCTGGAAGAAACCCCTAGCGGGCTATGAGCAGTTCTTC

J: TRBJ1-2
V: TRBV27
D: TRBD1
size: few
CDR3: CASSGTGLANYGYTF
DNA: TGTGCCAGCAGTGGGACAGGGTTAGCTAACTATGGCTACACCTTC

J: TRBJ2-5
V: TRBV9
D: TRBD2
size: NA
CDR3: CASSPRRGTSGGQETQYF
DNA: TGTGCCAGCAGCCCCCGTAGGGGGACTAGCGGGGGCCAAGAGACCCAGTACTTC

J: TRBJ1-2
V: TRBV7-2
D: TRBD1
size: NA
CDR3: CASSLSGTGPTYTF
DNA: TGTGCCAGCAGCTTAAGTGGGACAGGGCCCACCTACACCTTC

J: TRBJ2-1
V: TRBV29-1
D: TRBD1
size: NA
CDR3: CSVEGTVTNEQFF
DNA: TGCAGCGTCGAGGGGACAGTAACGAATGAGCAGTTCTTC

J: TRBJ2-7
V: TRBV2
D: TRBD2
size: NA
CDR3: CASSDLGTSGRIGAYEQYF
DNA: TGTGCCAGCAGTGATTTGGGGACTAGCGGGAGGATAGGGGCCTACGAGCAGTACTTC

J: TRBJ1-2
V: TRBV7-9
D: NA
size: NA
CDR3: CASSSAGGRVLGYTF
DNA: TGTGCCAGCAGCTCGGCGGGGGGGCGGGTATTGGGCTACACCTTC

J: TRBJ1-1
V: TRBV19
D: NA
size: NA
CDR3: CASSIVGGNTEAFF
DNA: TGTGCCAGTAGTATAGTGGGGGGGAACACTGAAGCTTTCTTT

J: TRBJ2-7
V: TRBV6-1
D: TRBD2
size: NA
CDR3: CASSRAGAGYEQYF
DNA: TGTGCCAGCAGTCGAGCGGGGGCCGGCTACGAGCAGTACTTC

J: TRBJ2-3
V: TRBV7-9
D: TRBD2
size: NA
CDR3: CASSSIAGGRADTQYF
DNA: TGTGCCAGCAGCTCCATAGCGGGAGGTCGCGCAGATACGCAGTATTTT

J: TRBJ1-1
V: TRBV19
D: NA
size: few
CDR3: CASTGCEAFF
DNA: TGTGCCAGCACAGGGTGTGAAGCTTTCTTT

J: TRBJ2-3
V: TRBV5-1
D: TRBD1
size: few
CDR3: CASSPGQGKDTQYF
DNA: TGCGCCAGCAGCCCGGGACAGGGGAAGGATACGCAGTATTTT

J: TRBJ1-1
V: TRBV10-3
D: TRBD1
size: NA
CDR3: CATGQGGINTEAFF
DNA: TGTGCCACCGGACAGGGGGGTATTAACACTGAAGCTTTCTTT

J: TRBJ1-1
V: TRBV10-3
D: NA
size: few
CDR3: CATRLTDTEAFF
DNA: TGTGCCACACGACTGACTGACACTGAAGCTTTCTTT

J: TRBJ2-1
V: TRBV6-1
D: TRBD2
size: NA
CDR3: CASSGVLAGEIDEQFF
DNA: TGTGCCAGCAGTGGGGTTCTAGCGGGCGAAATCGATGAGCAGTTCTTC

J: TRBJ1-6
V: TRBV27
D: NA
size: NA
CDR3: CASSFRTVFPLHF
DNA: TGTGCCAGCAGTTTCCGGACTGTCTTCCCCCTCCACTTT

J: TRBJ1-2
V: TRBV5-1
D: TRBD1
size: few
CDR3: CASSLTGANYGYTF
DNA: TGCGCCAGCAGCTTGACAGGGGCTAACTATGGCTACACCTTC

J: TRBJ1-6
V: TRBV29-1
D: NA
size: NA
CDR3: CSVLDSLNSPLHF
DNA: TGCAGCGTTTTGGACAGCCTTAATTCACCCCTCCACTTT

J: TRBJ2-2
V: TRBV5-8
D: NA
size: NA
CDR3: CASRDTYANTGELFF
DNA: TGTGCCAGCAGGGACACCTACGCGAACACCGGGGAGCTGTTTTTT

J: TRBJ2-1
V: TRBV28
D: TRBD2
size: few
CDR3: CASRGVGGGPNEQFF
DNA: TGTGCCAGCAGGGGGGTCGGGGGGGGACCCAATGAGCAGTTCTTC